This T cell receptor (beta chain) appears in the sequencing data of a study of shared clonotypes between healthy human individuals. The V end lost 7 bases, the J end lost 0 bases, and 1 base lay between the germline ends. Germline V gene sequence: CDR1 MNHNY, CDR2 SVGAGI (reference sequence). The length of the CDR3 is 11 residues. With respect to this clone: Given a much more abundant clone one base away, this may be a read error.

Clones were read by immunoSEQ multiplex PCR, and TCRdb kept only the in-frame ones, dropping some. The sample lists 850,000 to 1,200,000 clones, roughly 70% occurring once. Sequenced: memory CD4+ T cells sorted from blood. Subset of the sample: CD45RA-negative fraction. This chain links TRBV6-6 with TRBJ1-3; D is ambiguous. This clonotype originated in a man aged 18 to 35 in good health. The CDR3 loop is CASISGNTIYF. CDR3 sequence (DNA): TGTGCCAGCATCTCTGGAAACACCATATATTTT.